This TCR beta chain is from a study of PD-1 blockade in classical Hodgkin lymphoma (dated by TCRdb to 2019 to 2021). At the level of the whole study: Nivolumab dosing was 3 mg/kg intravenously every 2 weeks, continuing until either disease progression or unacceptable toxicity. The study used TCR beta sequencing and CyTOF to define a peripheral blood immune signature of response to PD-1 blockade in classical Hodgkin lymphoma. Findings and caveats that apply to the study as a whole: The study covered only a single clinical trial cohort, and the causes of the repertoire differences, possibly disease activity or prior therapy, were still not defined. Baseline TCR diversity was reported to be lower in newly diagnosed patients than in healthy donors and to be lower still in relapsed/refractory patients. Diversity was lower in patients who began nivolumab less than 1 year after ASCT, so these patients were left out of later analyses to avoid confounding by immune reconstitution. Trial patients achieving complete response had baseline diversity similar to newly diagnosed patients, whereas partial responders and progressors had significantly lower diversity. CD4+ but not CD8+ TCR diversity rose significantly by C4D1 (p=0.0027 vs p=0.16), most apparent in complete responders (p=0.02).

Genomic DNA was isolated using the Qiagen DNeasy kit from unsorted PBMCs as well as from negatively selected CD4+ and CD8+ fractions. Using primers that anneal to V and J segments, immunoSEQ multiplex PCR amplified the TCR beta CDR3 regions. Amplification bias was minimized using a synthetic immune receptor repertoire, and residual bias was removed computationally after sequencing. The study's processing was this. Custom Python scripts were used to quantify repertoire diversity as the Shannon entropy index. The unsorted, CD4+ and CD8+ repertoires were each analyzed separately, with the exception of combined analyses, where CD4+ and CD8+ sequences were merged in silico. A clone was considered expanded if an increase in frequency of at least 2-fold after treatment relative to C1D1 was found, and a pseudocount of 0.5 was applied to clones undetected at baseline. Singleton clones were defined as clones with 0 or 1 copy at C1D1, and non-singleton clones were defined as clones with 2 or more copies. By matching protein sequences in sorted samples from the same patient, clones expanded in unsorted samples were annotated as CD4+, CD8+ or unknown. Diversity changes from C1D1 to C4D1 were tested in paired samples using Wilcoxon tests. The source is immuneACCESS, and TCRdb retained only in-frame sequences with V and J called. Part of the clones is not carried over; for the studies checked, unresolved V genes explain less than half of this, and the remainder is unexplained. V and J calls and clone size are given by that table; D and trimming were obtained from the DNA. Within this sample are tens of thousands of clones, with roughly 80% of them counted one time only. The ten largest account for 3% to 4% of the sample.

The V end loses 6 bases and the J end loses 0 bases, and a stretch of 15 bases separates them. The CDR3 numbers 15 residues from cysteine through phenylalanine. The kept DNA is CDR3 alone, 45 bases in frame from the first base. CDR1 MNHEY and CDR2 SVGAGI are derived from the germline V gene. Turning to this clone: It lacks a known antigen. Base qualities are not recorded, but no much larger clone differs from it by a single base.

The sample's time point label, decoded: cycle 4 day 1 (C4D1), after six to seven weeks of nivolumab. Every trial patient had relapsed after autologous stem cell transplantation, and cohorts A, B and C differed in prior brentuximab vedotin exposure. A Miltenyi CD4+ T cell isolation kit was used for magnetic negative selection to purify CD4+ T cells from thawed PBMCs. A total of fewer than 70 patients with relapsed/refractory classical Hodgkin lymphoma made up the trial cohort, and each patient's best overall response was complete response, partial response or progressive disease. Single-agent nivolumab was administered to trial patients in the multi-cohort phase II CheckMate 205 trial. An independent review committee assessed best overall response by applying the 2007 International Working Group response criteria. Trial PBMCs were obtained immediately prior to nivolumab initiation (C1D1) and on therapy at cycle 2 day 1 and cycle 4 day 1. Peripheral blood was collected in 8 mL Vacutainer Cell Preparation Tubes, from which PBMCs were isolated by centrifugation and then cryopreserved. Purified CD4+ and CD8+ fractions were prepared only for cases with an additional available PBMC sample. Magnetically labelled cells were removed on LS columns in a quadroMACS separator, and the flow-through was collected as the purified fraction.

This clonotype was sampled from a human donor with classical Hodgkin lymphoma. The sequencing here drew on CD4+ T cells from blood, taken before the fourth cycle of nivolumab. The V gene is TRBV6-5 and the J gene is TRBJ2-7; the D gene is tentatively TRBD1 or TRBD2, each matching 5 bases. The CDR3 reads as follows: CASRTTGDPSYEQYF. The DNA reads TGTGCCAGCAGGACTACTGGGGACCCCTCCTACGAGCAGTACTTC.